These T cell receptor beta chains were read from a single sample in a study of patients and donors after allogeneic stem cell transplantation. TCRdb re-derived calls from the RT-PCR reads in MiXCR, one entry per CDR3 protein. This table has about 400,000 distinct CDR3 sequences, around 15% appearing once. The sample was blood, either unsorted or a sorted T cell fraction (not recorded which). The origin of the receptors is a human donor who was either an allogeneic HSCT recipient or a stem cell or donor lymphocyte infusion donor (not recorded which). It is not recorded whose cells these are; they may come from a transplant donor. Each CDR3 is given with its conserved first and last residue. The D gene is left open where the match is weak. The listing skips clone size in some rows; elsewhere it reads once, few, many or a size class.

DNA,CDR3,length,V,J,D,size
TGTGCCACCGCTAGTCCTCCCTTGGATACGCAGTATTTT,CATASPPLDTQYF,13,TRBV10-3,TRBJ2-3,.,few
TGTGCCAGCAGCCCTCATGACCCTGGGCCAGATACGCAGTATTTT,CASSPHDPGPDTQYF,15,TRBV4-2,TRBJ2-3,.,few
TGTGCCAGCAGCAAGGACAGGGCTGGAAACACCATATATTTT,CASSKDRAGNTIYF,14,TRBV7-9,TRBJ1-3,TRBD1,.
TGCGCCAGCAGCTCCACCTGGACAGGACGTCGCTATAATTCACCCCTCCACTTT,CASSSTWTGRRYNSPLHF,18,TRBV5-1,TRBJ1-6,TRBD1,.
TGTGCCAGCAGTTACCCACTCGGACAGGGGGTTGTGGAGCAGTACTTC,CASSYPLGQGVVEQYF,16,TRBV6-2/TRBV6-3,TRBJ2-7,TRBD1,.
TGTGCCACCAGTGACCTACAGGGGAGTGGAGCAGATACGCAGTATTTT,CATSDLQGSGADTQYF,16,TRBV24-1,TRBJ2-3,TRBD1,few
TGTGCCAGCAGGATAGACTGGGACCAGGGGTCTGAAGCTTTCTTT,CASRIDWDQGSEAFF,15,TRBV27,TRBJ1-1,.,many
TGCGCCAGCAGCCAAAGTATCAGGGATGCCCCTTTTGGCTACACCTTC,CASSQSIRDAPFGYTF,16,TRBV4-3,TRBJ1-2,.,.
TGCGCCAGCAGCAGAACAGGGATCTCTGGCTACACCTTC,CASSRTGISGYTF,13,TRBV5-1,TRBJ1-2,.,.
TGCGCCAGCAGCCCTAATTCGGCAGGTGCTAATCTCGCAGATACGCAGTATTTT,CASSPNSAGANLADTQYF,18,TRBV4-3,TRBJ2-3,.,few
TGTGCCAGTAGCCATTGGGGATCCGGCAGGGTCAATCAGCCCCAGCATTTT,CASSHWGSGRVNQPQHF,17,TRBV19,TRBJ1-5,.,few
TGTGCCAGCAGTTATAGGACAGGGAGGCTCTCTGGGGCCAACGTCCTGACTTTC,CASSYRTGRLSGANVLTF,18,TRBV6-5,TRBJ2-6,TRBD1,few
TGTGCCAGCAGCCAAGCTCGTGATAATTCACCCCTCCACTTT,CASSQARDNSPLHF,14,TRBV3-1,TRBJ1-6,.,.
TGTGCCAGCAATGGGGAGGGGGACGGACAGAAGTTCTACGAGCAGTACTTC,CASNGEGDGQKFYEQYF,17,TRBV2,TRBJ2-7,.,few
TGTGCCAGCAGCTTAGGAGCTAGCGGAGCCACAGATACGCAGTATTTT,CASSLGASGATDTQYF,16,TRBV7-3,TRBJ2-3,TRBD2,.